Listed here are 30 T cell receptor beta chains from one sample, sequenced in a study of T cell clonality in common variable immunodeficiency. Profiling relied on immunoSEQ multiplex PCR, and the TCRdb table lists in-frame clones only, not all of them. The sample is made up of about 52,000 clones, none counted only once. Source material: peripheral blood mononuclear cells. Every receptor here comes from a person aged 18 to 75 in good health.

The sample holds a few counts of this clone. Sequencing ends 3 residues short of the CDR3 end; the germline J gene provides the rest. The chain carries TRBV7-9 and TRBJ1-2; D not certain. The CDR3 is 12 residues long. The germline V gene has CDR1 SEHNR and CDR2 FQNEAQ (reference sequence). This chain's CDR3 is CASSPRLADYTF. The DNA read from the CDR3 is TGTGCCAGCAGCCCCAGACTAGCCGAC.

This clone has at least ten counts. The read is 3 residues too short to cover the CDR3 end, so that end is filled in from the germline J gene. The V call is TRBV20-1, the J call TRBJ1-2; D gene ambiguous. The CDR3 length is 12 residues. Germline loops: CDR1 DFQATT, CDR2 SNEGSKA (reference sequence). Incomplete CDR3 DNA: TGCAGTGCTAGCAATCAGGCTGGAGGC. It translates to CSASNQAGG. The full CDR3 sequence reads CSASNQAGGYTF.

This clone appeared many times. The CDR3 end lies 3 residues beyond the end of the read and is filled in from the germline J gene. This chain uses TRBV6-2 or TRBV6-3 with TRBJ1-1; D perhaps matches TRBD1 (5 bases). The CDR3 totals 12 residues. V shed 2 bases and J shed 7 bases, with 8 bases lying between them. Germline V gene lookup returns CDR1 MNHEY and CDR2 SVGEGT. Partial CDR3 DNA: TGTGCCAGCAGTTACCCGGACATTGAA. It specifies CASSYPDIE. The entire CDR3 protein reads CASSYPDIEAFF.

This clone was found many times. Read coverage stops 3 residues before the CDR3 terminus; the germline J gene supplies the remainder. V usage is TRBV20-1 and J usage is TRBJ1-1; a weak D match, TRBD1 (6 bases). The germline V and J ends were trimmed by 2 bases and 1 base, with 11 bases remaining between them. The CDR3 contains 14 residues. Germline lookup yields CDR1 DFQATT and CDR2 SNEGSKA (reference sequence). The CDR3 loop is CSARLVQGNTEAFF. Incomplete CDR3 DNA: TGCAGTGCTAGACTAGTACAGGGGAACACTGAA.

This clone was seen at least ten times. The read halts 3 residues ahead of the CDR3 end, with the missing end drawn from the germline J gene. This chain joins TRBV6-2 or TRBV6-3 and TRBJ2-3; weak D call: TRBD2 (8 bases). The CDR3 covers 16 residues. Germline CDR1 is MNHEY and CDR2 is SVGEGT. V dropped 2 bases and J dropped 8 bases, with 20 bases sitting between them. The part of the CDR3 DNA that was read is TGTGCCAGCAGTTACCCGAGGACTAGCCAGGGGGGTACG. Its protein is CASSYPRTSQGGT. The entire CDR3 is CASSYPRTSQGGTQYF.

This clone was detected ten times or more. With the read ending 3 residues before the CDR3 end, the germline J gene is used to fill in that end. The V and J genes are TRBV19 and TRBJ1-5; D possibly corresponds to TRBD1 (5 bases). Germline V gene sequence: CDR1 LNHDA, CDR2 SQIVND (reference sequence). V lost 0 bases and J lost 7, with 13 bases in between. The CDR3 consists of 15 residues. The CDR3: CASSIDRVPGQPQHF. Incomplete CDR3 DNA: TGTGCCAGTAGTATAGACAGGGTGCCGGGACAGCCC.

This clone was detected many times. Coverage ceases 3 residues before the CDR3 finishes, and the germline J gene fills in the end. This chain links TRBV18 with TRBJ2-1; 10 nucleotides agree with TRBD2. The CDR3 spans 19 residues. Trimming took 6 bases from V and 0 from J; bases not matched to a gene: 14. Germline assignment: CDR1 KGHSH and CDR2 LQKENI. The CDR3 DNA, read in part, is TGTGCCAGCTCCCACCGGCCTAGCGGGAGCCTTAGCTCCTACAATGAG. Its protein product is CASSHRPSGSLSSYNE. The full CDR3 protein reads CASSHRPSGSLSSYNEQFF.

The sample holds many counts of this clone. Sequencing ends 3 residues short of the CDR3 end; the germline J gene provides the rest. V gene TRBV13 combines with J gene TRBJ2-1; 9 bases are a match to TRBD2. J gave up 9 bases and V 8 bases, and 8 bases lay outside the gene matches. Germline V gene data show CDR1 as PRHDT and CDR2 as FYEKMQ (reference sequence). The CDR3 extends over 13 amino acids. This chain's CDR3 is CASVRGGVGEQFF. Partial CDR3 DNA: TGTGCCAGCGTGCGGGGGGGCGTTGGTGAG.

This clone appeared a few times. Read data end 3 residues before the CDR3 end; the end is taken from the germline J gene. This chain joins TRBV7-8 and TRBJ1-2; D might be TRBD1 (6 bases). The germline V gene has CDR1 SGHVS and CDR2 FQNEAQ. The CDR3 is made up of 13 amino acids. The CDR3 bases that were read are TGTGCCAGCAGCCGACAGGAGTACTACGAC. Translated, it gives CASSRQEYYD. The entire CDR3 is CASSRQEYYDYTF.

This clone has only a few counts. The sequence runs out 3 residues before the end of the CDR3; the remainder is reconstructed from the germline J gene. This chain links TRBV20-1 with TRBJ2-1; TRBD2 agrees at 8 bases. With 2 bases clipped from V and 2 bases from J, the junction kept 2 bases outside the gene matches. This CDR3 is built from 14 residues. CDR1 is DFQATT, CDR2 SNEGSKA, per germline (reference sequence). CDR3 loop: CSARSSGAYNEQFF. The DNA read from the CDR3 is TGCAGTGCTAGAAGTAGCGGGGCCTACAATGAG.

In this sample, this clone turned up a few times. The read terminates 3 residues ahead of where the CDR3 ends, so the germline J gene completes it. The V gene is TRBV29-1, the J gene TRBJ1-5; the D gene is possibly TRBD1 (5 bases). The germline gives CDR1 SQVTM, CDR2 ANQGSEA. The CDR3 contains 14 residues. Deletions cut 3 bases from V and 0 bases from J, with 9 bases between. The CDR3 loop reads CSVDGGDSNQPQHF. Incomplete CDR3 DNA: TGCAGCGTTGATGGAGGGGATAGCAATCAGCCC.

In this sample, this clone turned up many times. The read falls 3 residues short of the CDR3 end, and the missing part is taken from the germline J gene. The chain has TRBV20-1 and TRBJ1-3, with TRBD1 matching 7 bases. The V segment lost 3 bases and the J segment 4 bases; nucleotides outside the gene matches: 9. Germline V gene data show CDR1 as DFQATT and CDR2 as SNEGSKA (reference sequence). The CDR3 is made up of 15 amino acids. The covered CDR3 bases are TGCAGTGCTAGCCCCGGACAGGTCACCGGAAACACC. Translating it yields CSASPGQVTGNT. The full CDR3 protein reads CSASPGQVTGNTIYF.

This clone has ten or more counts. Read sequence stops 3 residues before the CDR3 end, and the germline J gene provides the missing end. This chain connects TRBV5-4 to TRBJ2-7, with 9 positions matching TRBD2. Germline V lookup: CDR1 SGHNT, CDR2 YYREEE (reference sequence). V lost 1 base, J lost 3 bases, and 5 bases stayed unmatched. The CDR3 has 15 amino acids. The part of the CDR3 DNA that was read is TGTGCCAGCAGCTTGTCCGGGACTAGCATCTACGAG. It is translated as CASSLSGTSIYE. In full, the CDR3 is CASSLSGTSIYEQYF.

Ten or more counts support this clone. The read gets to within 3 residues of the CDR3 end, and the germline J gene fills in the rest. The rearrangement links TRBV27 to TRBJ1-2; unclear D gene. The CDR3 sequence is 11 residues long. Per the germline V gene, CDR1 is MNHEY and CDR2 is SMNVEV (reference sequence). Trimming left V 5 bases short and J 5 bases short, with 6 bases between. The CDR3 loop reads CASSRGYGYTF. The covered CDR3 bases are TGTGCCAGCAGTCGAGGGTATGGC.

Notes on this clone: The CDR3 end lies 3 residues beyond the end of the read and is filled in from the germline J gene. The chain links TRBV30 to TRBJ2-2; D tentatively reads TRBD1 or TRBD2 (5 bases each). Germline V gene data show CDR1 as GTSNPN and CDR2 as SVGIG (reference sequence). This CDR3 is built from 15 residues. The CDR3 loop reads CAWSVREQEHSPLFF. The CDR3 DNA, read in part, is TGTGCCTGGAGTGTCCGGGAACAGGAACATTCACCG.

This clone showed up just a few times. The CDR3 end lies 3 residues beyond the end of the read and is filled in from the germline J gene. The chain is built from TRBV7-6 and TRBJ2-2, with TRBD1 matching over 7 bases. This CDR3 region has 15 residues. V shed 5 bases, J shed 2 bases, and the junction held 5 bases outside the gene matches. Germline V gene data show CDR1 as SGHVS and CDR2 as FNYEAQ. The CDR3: CASSPGTVNTGELFF. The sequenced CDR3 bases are TGTGCCAGCAGCCCCGGGACAGTTAACACCGGGGAG.

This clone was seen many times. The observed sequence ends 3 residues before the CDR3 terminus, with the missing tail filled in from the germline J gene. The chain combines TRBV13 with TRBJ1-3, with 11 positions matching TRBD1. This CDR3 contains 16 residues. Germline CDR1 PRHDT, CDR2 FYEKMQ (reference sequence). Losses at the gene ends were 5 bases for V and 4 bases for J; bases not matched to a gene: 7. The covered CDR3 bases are TGTGCCAGCAGCCGACGGACAGGGGGCATAGGAAACACC. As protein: CASSRRTGGIGNT. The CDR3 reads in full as CASSRRTGGIGNTIYF.

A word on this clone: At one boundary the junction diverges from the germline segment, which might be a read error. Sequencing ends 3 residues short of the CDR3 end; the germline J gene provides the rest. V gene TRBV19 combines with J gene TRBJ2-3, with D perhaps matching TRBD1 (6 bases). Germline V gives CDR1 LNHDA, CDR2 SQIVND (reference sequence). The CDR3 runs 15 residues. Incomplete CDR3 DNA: TGTGCCAGTAGTATTTTTTACTCAGGGGCAGAGACG. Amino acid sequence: CASSIFYSGAET. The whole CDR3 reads CASSIFYSGAETQYF.

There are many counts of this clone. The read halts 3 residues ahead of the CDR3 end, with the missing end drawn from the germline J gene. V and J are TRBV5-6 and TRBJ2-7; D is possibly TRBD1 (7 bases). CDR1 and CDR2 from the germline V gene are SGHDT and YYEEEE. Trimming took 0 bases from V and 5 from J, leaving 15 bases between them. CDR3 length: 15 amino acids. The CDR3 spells CASSLGAGGHHEQYF. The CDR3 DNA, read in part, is TGTGCCAGCAGCTTGGGGGCAGGGGGGCACCACGAG.

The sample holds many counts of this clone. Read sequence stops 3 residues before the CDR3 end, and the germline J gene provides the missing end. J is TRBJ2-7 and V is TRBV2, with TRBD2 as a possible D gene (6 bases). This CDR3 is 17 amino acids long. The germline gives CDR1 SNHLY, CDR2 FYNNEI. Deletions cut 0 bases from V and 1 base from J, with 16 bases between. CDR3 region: CASSEADFRDLSYEQYF. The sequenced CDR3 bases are TGTGCCAGCAGTGAAGCCGATTTCCGGGACTTATCCTACGAG.

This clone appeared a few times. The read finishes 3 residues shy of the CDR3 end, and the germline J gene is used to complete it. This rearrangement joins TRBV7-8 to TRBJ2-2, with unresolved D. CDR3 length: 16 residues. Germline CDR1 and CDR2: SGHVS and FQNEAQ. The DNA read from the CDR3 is TGTGCCAGCAGCTTAGAAAGAGTACCCCCTAATGAAAAG. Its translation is CASSLERVPPNEK. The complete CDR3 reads CASSLERVPPNEKLFF.

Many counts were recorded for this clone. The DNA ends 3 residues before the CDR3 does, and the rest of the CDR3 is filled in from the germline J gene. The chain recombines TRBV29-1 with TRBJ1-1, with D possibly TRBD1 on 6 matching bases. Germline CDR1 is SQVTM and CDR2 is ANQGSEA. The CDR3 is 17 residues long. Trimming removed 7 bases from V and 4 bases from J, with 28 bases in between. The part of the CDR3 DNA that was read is TGCAGCGCTGTAAACCCTCCTCGTGACAGGCTATTCACTGAA. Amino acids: CSAVNPPRDRLFTE. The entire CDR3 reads CSAVNPPRDRLFTEAFF.

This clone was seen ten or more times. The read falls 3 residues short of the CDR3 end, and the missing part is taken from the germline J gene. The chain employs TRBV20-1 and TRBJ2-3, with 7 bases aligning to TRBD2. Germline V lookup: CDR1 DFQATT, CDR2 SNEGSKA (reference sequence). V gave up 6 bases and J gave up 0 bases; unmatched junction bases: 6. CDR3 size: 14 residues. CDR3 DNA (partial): TGCAGTGCAAGAAGGCGGGGGAGCACAGATACG. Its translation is CSARRRGSTDT. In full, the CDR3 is CSARRRGSTDTQYF.

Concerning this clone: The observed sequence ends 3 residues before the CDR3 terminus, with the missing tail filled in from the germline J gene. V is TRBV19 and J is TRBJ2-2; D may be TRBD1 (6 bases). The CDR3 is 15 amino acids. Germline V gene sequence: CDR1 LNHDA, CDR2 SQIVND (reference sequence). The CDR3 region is CASSTSGATNEKLFF. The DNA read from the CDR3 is TGTGCCAGTAGTACCTCAGGGGCAACTAATGAAAAG.

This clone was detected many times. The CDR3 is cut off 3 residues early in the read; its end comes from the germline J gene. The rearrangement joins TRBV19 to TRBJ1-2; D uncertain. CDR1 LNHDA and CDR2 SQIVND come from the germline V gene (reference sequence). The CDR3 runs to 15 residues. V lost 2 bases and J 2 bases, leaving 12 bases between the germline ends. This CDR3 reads CASSISGNRNYGYTF. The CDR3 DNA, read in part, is TGTGCCAGTAGTATATCGGGGAACCGAAACTATGGC.

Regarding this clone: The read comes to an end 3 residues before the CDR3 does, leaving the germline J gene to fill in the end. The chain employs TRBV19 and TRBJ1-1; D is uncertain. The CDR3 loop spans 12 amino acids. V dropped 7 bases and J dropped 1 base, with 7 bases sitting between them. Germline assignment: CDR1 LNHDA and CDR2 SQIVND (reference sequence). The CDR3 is CASKFQNTEAFF. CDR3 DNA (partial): TGTGCCAGTAAATTCCAGAACACTGAA.

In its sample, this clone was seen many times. CDR3 bases read: TGCAGTCTATTAGGGGAGAACACTGAA. Protein product: CSLLGENTE. The complete CDR3 protein is CSLLGENTEAFF. The chain is built from TRBV20-1 and TRBJ1-1; perhaps TRBD1 as D (5 bases). The read terminates 3 residues ahead of where the CDR3 ends, so the germline J gene completes it. Germline CDR1 DFQATT, CDR2 SNEGSKA (reference sequence). Between the trimmed V and J ends, which lost 8 bases and 1 base, there was a span of 11 bases. This CDR3 has 12 residues.

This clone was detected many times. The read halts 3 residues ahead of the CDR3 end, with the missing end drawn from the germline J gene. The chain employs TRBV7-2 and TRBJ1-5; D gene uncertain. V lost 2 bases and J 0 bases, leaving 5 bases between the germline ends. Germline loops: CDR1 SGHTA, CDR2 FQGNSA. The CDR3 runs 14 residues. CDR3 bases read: TGTGCCAGCAGCTTATCACATAGCAATCAGCCC. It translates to CASSLSHSNQP. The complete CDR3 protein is CASSLSHSNQPQHF.

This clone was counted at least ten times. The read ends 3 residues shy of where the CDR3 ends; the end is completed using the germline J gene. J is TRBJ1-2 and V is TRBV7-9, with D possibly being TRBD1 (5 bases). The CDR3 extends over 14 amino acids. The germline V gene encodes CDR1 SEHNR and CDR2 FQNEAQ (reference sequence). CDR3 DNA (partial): TGTGCCAGCAGCTTCAATGGTGGGGCAGGGGGC. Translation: CASSFNGGAGG. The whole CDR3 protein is CASSFNGGAGGYTF.

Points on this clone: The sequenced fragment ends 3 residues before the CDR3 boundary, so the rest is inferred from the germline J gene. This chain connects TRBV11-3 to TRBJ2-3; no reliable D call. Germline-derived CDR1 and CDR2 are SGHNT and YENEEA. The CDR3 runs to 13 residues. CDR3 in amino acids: CASRTVGQETQYF. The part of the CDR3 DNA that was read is TGTGCCAGCAGAACAGTAGGGCAAGAGACG.